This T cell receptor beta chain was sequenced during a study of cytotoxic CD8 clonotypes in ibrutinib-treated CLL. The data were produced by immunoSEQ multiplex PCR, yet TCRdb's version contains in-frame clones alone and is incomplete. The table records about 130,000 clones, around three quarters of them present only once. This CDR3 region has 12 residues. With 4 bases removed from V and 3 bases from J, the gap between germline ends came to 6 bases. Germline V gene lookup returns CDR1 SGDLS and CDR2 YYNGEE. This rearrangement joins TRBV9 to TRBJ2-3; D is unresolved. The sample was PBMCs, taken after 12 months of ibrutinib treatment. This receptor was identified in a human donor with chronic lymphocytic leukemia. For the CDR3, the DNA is TGTGCCAGCAGCATTATTACAGATACGCAGTATTTT. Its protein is CASSIITDTQYF.